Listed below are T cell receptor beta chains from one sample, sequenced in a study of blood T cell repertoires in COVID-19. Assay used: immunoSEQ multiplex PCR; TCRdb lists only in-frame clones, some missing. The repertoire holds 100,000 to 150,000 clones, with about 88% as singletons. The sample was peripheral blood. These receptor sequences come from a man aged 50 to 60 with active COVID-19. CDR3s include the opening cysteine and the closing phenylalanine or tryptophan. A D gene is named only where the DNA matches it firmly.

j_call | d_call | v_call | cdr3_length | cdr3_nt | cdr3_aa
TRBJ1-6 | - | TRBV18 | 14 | TGTGCCAGCTCACCACGGGGGCACAATTCACCCCTCCACTTT | CASSPRGHNSPLHF
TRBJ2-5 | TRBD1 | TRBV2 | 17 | TGTGCCAGCCAGAACGGGACAGGGGGCCTCGTGGGAGAGACCCAGTACTTC | CASQNGTGGLVGETQYF
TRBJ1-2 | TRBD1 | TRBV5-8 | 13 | TGTGCCAGCAGCTTCAGGGGGCCTGATGGCTACACCTTC | CASSFRGPDGYTF
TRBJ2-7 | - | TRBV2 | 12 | TGTGCCAGCAGTGGCGACAGCGACGAGCAGTACTTC | CASSGDSDEQYF
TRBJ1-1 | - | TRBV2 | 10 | TGTGCCAGCAGGGGCGCTGAAGCTTTCTTT | CASRGAEAFF
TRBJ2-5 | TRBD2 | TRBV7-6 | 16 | TGTGCCAGCAGCTTTACAGCGGGAGTGGCGCAAGAGACCCAGTACTTC | CASSFTAGVAQETQYF
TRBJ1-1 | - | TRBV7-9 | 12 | TGTGCCAGCAGCCCCTATAACACTGAAGCTTTCTTT | CASSPYNTEAFF
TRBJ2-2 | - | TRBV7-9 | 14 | TGTGCCAGCAGCCCCCAGGTGGCCACCGGGGAGCTGTTTTTT | CASSPQVATGELFF
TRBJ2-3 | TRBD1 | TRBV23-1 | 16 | TGCGCCAGCAGTCCCCTAGGGACAGGGGGGAGAGATACGCAGTATTTT | CASSPLGTGGRDTQYF
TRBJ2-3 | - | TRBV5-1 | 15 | TGCGCCAGCAGCTTGGCGGGGGACGGCCTAGATACGCAGTATTTT | CASSLAGDGLDTQYF
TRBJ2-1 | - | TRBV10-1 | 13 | TGCGCCAGCAGTGGGGCGGTTTCAGGGCGGCAGTTCTTC | CASSGAVSGRQFF
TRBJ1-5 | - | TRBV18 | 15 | TGTGCCAGCTCACTACCGGGGGGTCTCAATCAGCCCCAGCATTTT | CASSLPGGLNQPQHF
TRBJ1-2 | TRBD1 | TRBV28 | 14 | TGTGCCAGCAGTTCAGGACAGGGAGTAGATGGCTACACCTTC | CASSSGQGVDGYTF
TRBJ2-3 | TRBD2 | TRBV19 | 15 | TGTGCCAGTAGTATATCCGGGGGGACCACAGATACGCAGTATTTT | CASSISGGTTDTQYF
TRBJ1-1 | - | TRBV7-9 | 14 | TGTGCCAGCAGCCCGACAGCCATGAACACTGAAGCTTTCTTT | CASSPTAMNTEAFF
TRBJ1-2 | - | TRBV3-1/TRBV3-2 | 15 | TGTGCCAGCAGCCAAGATCGAGGGAGGAGATATGGCTACACCTTC | CASSQDRGRRYGYTF
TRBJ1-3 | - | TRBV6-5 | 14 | TGTGCCAGCAGTTTACGACGGGCTGGAAACACCATATATTTT | CASSLRRAGNTIYF
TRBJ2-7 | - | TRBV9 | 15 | TGTGCCAGCAGCGTAGAACAGGGTAACGGCTACGAGCAGTACTTC | CASSVEQGNGYEQYF
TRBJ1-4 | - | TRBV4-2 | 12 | TGTGCCAGCAGCCAGTGGGGGGATAAACTGTTTTTT | CASSQWGDKLFF
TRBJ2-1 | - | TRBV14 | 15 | TGTGCCAGCAGCCAAGGGCCTAGCTTATACAATGAGCAGTTCTTC | CASSQGPSLYNEQFF